This entry features one TCR beta chain sequence. Sequencing used immunoSEQ multiplex PCR; TCRdb keeps in-frame clones, though not all of them. The sample yields 270,000 or so clones, around nine tenths seen once. This sample was included in a study of blood T cell repertoires in COVID-19. V was clipped by 4 bases and J by 1 base; unmatched bases: 10. The CDR3 runs to 18 residues. Germline CDR1 reads SGHRS; CDR2 reads YFSETQ. J is TRBJ2-2 and V is TRBV5-1; TRBD1 agrees at 10 bases. This clonotype originated in a woman younger than 30 who had recovered from COVID-19. Sequencing was carried out using PBMCs or T cells enriched from blood (not recorded which). The CDR3 here is CASSPTTGGLRNTGELFF. The DNA of the CDR3 is TGCGCCAGCAGCCCAACGACAGGGGGCTTAAGGAACACCGGGGAGCTGTTTTTT.